A selection of T cell receptor beta chains follows, all from one sample in a study of OX40 agonist ivuxolimab in advanced cancers. The repertoire was sequenced with immunoSEQ multiplex PCR; TCRdb's copy has only in-frame clones and lacks some. The sample lists about 100,000 clones, 85% to 95% seen once, with about 2.6% in the top ten. The sequences come from CD4+ or CD8+ T cells sorted from blood, collected in a trial of the OX40 agonist ivuxolimab. These receptors came from an adult with an advanced solid tumor such as melanoma, head and neck, liver or kidney cancer. CDR3s include the opening cysteine and the closing phenylalanine or tryptophan. D genes are given only for firm matches. Clone size is given for some rows only: seen once, a few or many times, or a class if the clone is expanded.

TRBJ2-1 | NA | TRBV4-1 | NA | TGCGCCAGCAGTCGTTTAGGGGGGGTAGACAATGAGCAGTTCTTC | CASSRLGGVDNEQFF
TRBJ2-7 | NA | TRBV27 | NA | TGTGCCAGCAGTTCATCAGTGTACGAGCAGTACTTC | CASSSSVYEQYF
TRBJ2-7 | NA | TRBV6-1 | NA | TGTGCCATATCCCTAGGGGGCGAGCAGTACTTC | CAISLGGEQYF
TRBJ2-1 | TRBD2 | TRBV27 | NA | TGTGCCAGCAGAAACCCGGGACTAGGAGTGGAGCAGTTCTTC | CASRNPGLGVEQFF
TRBJ1-2 | NA | TRBV28 | NA | TGTGCCAGCAGTTTAATCCCACAAGGCTACACCTTC | CASSLIPQGYTF
TRBJ2-7 | NA | TRBV12-5 | NA | TGTGCTAGTGGTTTAGGGTACGAGCAGTACTTC | CASGLGYEQYF
TRBJ2-7 | NA | TRBV6-5 | few | TGTGCCAGCGGGACCTACGAGCAGTACTTC | CASGTYEQYF
TRBJ1-5 | NA | TRBV6-5 | NA | TGTGCCAGCAGTAGCACCGGGTCCTGGGGACAGCCCCAGCATTTT | CASSSTGSWGQPQHF
TRBJ1-1 | TRBD1 | TRBV10-3 | NA | TGTGCCATCAGTGAGGGGACAGGGGGCGGGCGAGCTTTCTTT | CAISEGTGGGRAFF
TRBJ2-7 | NA | TRBV30 | NA | TGTGCCTGGAGTGTGGAATCCTCAAGGCAGTACTTC | CAWSVESSRQYF
TRBJ1-5 | TRBD1 | TRBV19 | once | TGTGCCAGTATCCTGACAGGGGGCAATCAGCCCCAGCATTTT | CASILTGGNQPQHF
TRBJ1-1 | NA | TRBV5-4 | NA | TGTGCCAGCAGCCTGGGGATGAACACTGAAGCTTTCTTT | CASSLGMNTEAFF
TRBJ2-7 | NA | TRBV27 | NA | TGTGCCAGCAGTTCGGACGTATCCTACGAGCAGTACTTC | CASSSDVSYEQYF
TRBJ2-3 | TRBD2 | TRBV10-3 | once | TGTGCCATCAGTGGGGGGGGTCCCACGGTTACAGATACGCAGTATTTT | CAISGGGPTVTDTQYF
TRBJ1-6 | NA | TRBV27 | NA | TGTGCCAGCAGCTTGGGGATGGGCCCGAATTCACCCCTCCACTTT | CASSLGMGPNSPLHF
TRBJ1-5 | TRBD1 | TRBV5-4 | NA | TGTGCCAGCAGCTTGAGGACAGGAGATATTCAGCCCCAGCATTTT | CASSLRTGDIQPQHF
TRBJ2-5 | TRBD1 | TRBV28 | NA | TGTGCCAGCAGTTTTCTTGGACAGGGCATCCAAGAGACCCAGTACTTC | CASSFLGQGIQETQYF